The 26 T cell receptor beta chains listed next were all sequenced from one sample in a study of T cells in Graves' hyperthyroidism and ophthalmopathy. RNA transcripts served as the template for amplifying TCR beta CDR3 regions. Carried out on the TCR CDR3, a first-round RT-PCR used the HTBI primer set. MiXCR, applied by TCRdb to the multiplex PCR reads, yields one record per CDR3 protein. There are approximately 490,000 distinct CDR3 sequences in the sample; less than 25% occur only once, and 49% lies in the top ten. Sequencing was carried out using blood. These receptors originate from a woman in her 70s with Graves' ophthalmopathy.

Only a few counts were recorded for this clonotype. This chain links TRBV30 with TRBJ1-1, with no clear D. CDR1 is GTSNPN, CDR2 SVGIG, per germline (reference sequence). The V end lost 1 base, the J end lost 0 bases, and 6 bases lay between the germline ends. The CDR3 is made up of 13 amino acids. The CDR3 spells CAWSAWLNTEAFF. The CDR3 DNA follows: TGTGCCTGGAGTGCTTGGTTGAACACTGAAGCTTTCTTT.

This clonotype was counted between two and nine times. The genes are TRBV6-5 and TRBJ1-2; a weak D match, TRBD1 (5 bases). CDR1 is MNHEY and CDR2 is SVGAGI in the germline V gene. The CDR3 length is 13 residues. V lost 4 bases and J 8 bases, leaving 14 bases between the germline ends. This CDR3 reads CASSSRSGTGYTF. CDR3 nucleotides: TGTGCCAGCAGTTCCCGCAGTGGGACCGGCTACACCTTC.

A few counts support this clonotype. The chain couples TRBV7-3 to TRBJ2-1, with a possible D match to TRBD2 (6 bases). Trimming pared 5 bases from V and 7 bases from J, leaving 15 bases between. CDR1 and CDR2 (germline): SGHTA, FQGTGA. The CDR3 totals 14 residues. Here the CDR3 DNA reads TGTGCCAGCAGCCCCTTCGGGAGTCTTAATGAGCAGTTCTTC. This translates into CASSPFGSLNEQFF.

The chain has TRBV11-2 and TRBJ1-1; 9 positions match TRBD1. Trimming removed 1 base from V and 9 bases from J; junction bases left unmatched: 9. This CDR3 spans 15 amino acids. Per the germline V gene, CDR1 is SGHAT and CDR2 is FQNNGV. CDR3 protein: CASSLVGTGSRKAFF. As DNA, the CDR3 is TGTGCCAGCAGCTTAGTAGGGACAGGGTCTCGGAAAGCTTTCTTT. Full variable domain (missing parts from reference TRBV11-2 and TRBJ1-1): EAGVAQSPRYKIIEKRQSVAFWCNPISGHATLYWYQQILGQGPKLLIQFQNNGVVDDSQLPKDRFSAERLKGVDSTLKIQPAKLEDSAVYLCASSLVGTGSRKAFFGQGTRLTVV.

J is TRBJ2-5 and V is TRBV7-2; D uncertain. The germline V gene encodes CDR1 SGHTA and CDR2 FQGNSA. There are 13 residues in the CDR3. Trimming removed 2 bases at V and 2 bases at J, with 6 bases between. The DNA of the CDR3 is TGTGCCAGCAGCTTAAACATACAAGAGACCCAGTACTTC. Translating it yields CASSLNIQETQYF.

The chain couples TRBV20-1 to TRBJ1-3, with D possibly being TRBD1 (6 bases). Germline V gene sequence: CDR1 DFQATT, CDR2 SNEGSKA (reference sequence). There are 14 residues in the CDR3. V lost 0 bases and J 6 bases, leaving 12 bases between the germline ends. The CDR3 DNA sequence: TGCAGTGCTAGAGATCGCACAGGGACAAACACCATATATTTT. Translation gives CSARDRTGTNTIYF.

A word on this clonotype: This may come from a read error, since a much larger clone is one base off. V usage is TRBV12-5 and J usage is TRBJ2-1; D gene unclear. The CDR3 runs 13 residues. Germline CDR1 and CDR2: LGHNT and FRNRAP. CDR3 in amino acids: CASGLWGGNGQFF. CDR3 nucleotide sequence: TGTGCTAGTGGTTTGTGGGGTGGCAATGGGCAGTTCTTC.

The chain joins TRBV6-1 to TRBJ1-2; D call uncertain. V was trimmed by 7 bases and J by 4 bases, leaving 13 bases between them. The CDR3 contains 13 residues. Germline V gene data show CDR1 as MNHNS and CDR2 as SASEGT. The chain's CDR3 is CASTPGLSYGYTF. CDR3 bases: TGTGCCAGCACTCCCGGTTTATCCTATGGCTACACCTTC.

The chain carries TRBV3-1 and TRBJ1-1; possible D gene TRBD1, 5 bases. Trimming shortened V by 0 bases and J by 1 base, and 9 bases separated the two germline ends. Germline V gives CDR1 LGHDT, CDR2 YNNKEL (reference sequence). CDR3 length: 15 amino acids. This CDR3 reads CASSQDFGGNTEAFF. CDR3 coding DNA: TGTGCCAGCAGCCAAGATTTTGGGGGGAACACTGAAGCTTTCTTT.

The chain couples TRBV9 to TRBJ1-2, with TRBD1 as a possible D gene (5 bases). In germline, CDR1 is SGDLS, CDR2 YYNGEE. The CDR3 is made up of 21 amino acids. V lost 0 bases and J 7 bases, leaving 34 bases between the germline ends. CDR3 loop: CASSVEPGWRDQQSPGGGYTF. The CDR3 DNA follows: TGTGCCAGCAGCGTAGAGCCGGGGTGGAGGGACCAACAGTCCCCAGGTGGTGGCTACACCTTC.

The chain joins TRBV7-9 to TRBJ2-5; 10 bases map to TRBD2. V gave up 5 bases and J gave up 2 bases; unmatched junction bases: 2. The CDR3 loop spans 14 amino acids. In germline, CDR1 is SEHNR, CDR2 FQNEAQ (reference sequence). The CDR3 region has the DNA TGTGCCAGCAGCCAACTAGCGGGACAAGAGACCCAGTACTTC. Translated, it gives CASSQLAGQETQYF.

The sample holds a few counts of this clonotype. The chain is built from TRBV28 and TRBJ2-3; 8 bases agree with TRBD1. The CDR3 sequence is 15 residues long. Losses at the gene ends were 3 bases for V and 2 bases for J; bases not matched to a gene: 4. CDR1 and CDR2 (germline): MDHEN, SYDVKM. CDR3 coding DNA: TGTGCCAGCAGTTTGCCAGGGGGCACCACAGATACGCAGTATTTT. The encoded protein is CASSLPGGTTDTQYF.

This chain joins TRBV15 and TRBJ1-3; weak D call: TRBD1 (5 bases). Germline V gene lookup returns CDR1 LNHNV and CDR2 YYDKDF (reference sequence). V was trimmed by 5 bases and J by 4 bases, leaving 15 bases between them. The CDR3 consists of 15 residues. As DNA, the CDR3 is TGTGCCACCAGCCCTTCAGGGATTTTCGGAAACACCATATATTTT. Protein product: CATSPSGIFGNTIYF.

This clonotype was picked up one time. The chain links TRBV29-1 to TRBJ1-2; 7 bases map to TRBD1. The V gene's germline CDR1 is SQVTM and CDR2 ANQGSEA. V dropped 7 bases and J dropped 3; count of bases not matched to a gene: 2. This CDR3 contains 11 residues. CDR3 sequence: CSGQGDYGYTF. The DNA of the CDR3 is TGCAGCGGTCAGGGGGACTATGGCTACACCTTC.

This clonotype was counted at least ten times. This chain uses TRBV12-3 or TRBV12-4 with TRBJ2-5; D not certain. Trimming took off 5 bases at V and 5 bases at J, with 12 bases between the two ends. The CDR3 contains 13 residues. The CDR3: CASSRPSRETQYF. In nucleotides, the CDR3 is TGTGCCAGCAGTCGCCCCTCTCGGGAGACCCAGTACTTC.

The chain recombines TRBV6-2 or TRBV6-3 with TRBJ2-1; D is undetermined. From germline, CDR1 is MNHEY and CDR2 SVGEGT. V lost 5 bases, J lost 6 bases, and 17 bases lay in between. The CDR3 extends over 15 amino acids. DNA of the CDR3: TGTGCCAGCAGTGAATTCCCTGGCCAACGCAATGAGCAGTTCTTC. It codes for CASSEFPGQRNEQFF.

The V and J genes are TRBV2 and TRBJ1-5; possible D gene TRBD1, 6 bases. The CDR3 has 17 amino acids. Trimming pared 7 bases from V and 1 base from J, leaving 20 bases between. Germline assignment: CDR1 SNHLY and CDR2 FYNNEI. The CDR3 loop is CASTGRVGALSNQPQHF. The CDR3, as DNA: TGTGCCAGCACGGGCAGGGTGGGGGCGTTGAGCAATCAGCCCCAGCATTTT.

V usage is TRBV6-1 and J usage is TRBJ2-2; the D gene is possibly TRBD1 (5 bases). Trimming cost V 8 bases and J 4 bases, with 14 bases left between them. Germline V gene lookup returns CDR1 MNHNS and CDR2 SASEGT. The CDR3 extends over 14 amino acids. CDR3 in amino acids: CASFMSGFTGELFF. The CDR3 coding sequence is TGTGCCAGCTTCATGTCAGGGTTCACCGGGGAGCTGTTTTTT.

This clonotype occurred a few times. The chain is built from TRBV4-1 and TRBJ1-5, with 7 bases aligning to TRBD1. The CDR3 is 15 amino acids. V lost 2 bases and J lost 3; bases outside the gene matches: 4. Germline values: CDR1 MGHRA, CDR2 YSYEKL. The CDR3 protein is CASSQSRGINQPQHF. CDR3 in DNA: TGCGCCAGCAGCCAATCCAGGGGGATCAATCAGCCCCAGCATTTT.

The rearrangement joins TRBV5-1 to TRBJ2-7; unclear D gene. CDR1 SGHRS and CDR2 YFSETQ come from the germline V gene. The CDR3 is 12 residues long. Trimming cost V 3 bases and J 3 bases, with 7 bases left between them. The CDR3 region is CASSSTLYEQYF. The CDR3, as DNA: TGCGCCAGCAGCTCGACTCTCTACGAGCAGTACTTC.

Written as DNA, the CDR3 is TGTGCCAGCAGAGTGGGACATTCTCTTCACAGGCATTTT. Residues: CASRVGHSLHRHF. This chain uses TRBV6-5 with TRBJ1-5, with a possible D match to TRBD1 (6 bases). Germline lookup yields CDR1 MNHEY and CDR2 SVGAGI. The length of the CDR3 is 13 residues. V was trimmed by 6 bases and J by 15 bases, leaving 21 bases between them.

V gene TRBV2 combines with J gene TRBJ2-2; 7 bases align to TRBD1. Germline CDR1 is SNHLY and CDR2 is FYNNEI. CDR3 length equals 15 residues. With V trimmed by 6 bases and J by 4 bases, 8 bases remained unmatched. CDR3: CASRVTGAGTGELFF. CDR3 coding DNA: TGTGCCAGCAGGGTTACAGGGGCGGGCACCGGGGAGCTGTTTTTT. The whole variable domain, filled in from reference TRBV2 and TRBJ2-2, reads EPEVTQTPSHQVTQMGQEVILRCVPISNHLYFYWYRQILGQKVEFLVSFYNNEISEKSEIFDDQFSVERPDGSNFTLKIRSTKLEDSAMYFCASRVTGAGTGELFFGEGSRLTVL.

The chain carries TRBV3-1 and TRBJ2-1; D gene unclear. Germline V gives CDR1 LGHDT, CDR2 YNNKEL (reference sequence). Trimming shortened V by 4 bases and J by 14 bases, and 15 bases separated the two germline ends. The CDR3 extends over 12 amino acids. The CDR3 DNA reads TGTGCCAGCAGCCCAGGCGCACAAGAAGAGTTCTTC. Amino acid sequence: CASSPGAQEEFF.

In nucleotides, the CDR3 is TGCAGTGCTAGTGGGGGGAGGGGAATGAACACTGAAGCTTTCTTT. Its protein product is CSASGGRGMNTEAFF. The chain has TRBV20-1 and TRBJ1-1; possible D gene TRBD1, 5 bases. This CDR3 is built from 15 residues. The ends were cut back, 3 bases at V and 0 bases at J, with 14 bases in the middle. Germline lookup yields CDR1 DFQATT and CDR2 SNEGSKA (reference sequence).

The table lists this clonotype with a few counts. This chain links TRBV9 with TRBJ1-2, with TRBD1 matching 10 bases. The germline V gene has CDR1 SGDLS and CDR2 YYNGEE. With V trimmed by 4 bases and J by 5 bases, 8 bases remained unmatched. The CDR3 is 15 amino acids. The CDR3 DNA is TGTGCCAGCAGCCCAAGACAGGGGGCGGCTTATGGCTACACCTTC. Protein: CASSPRQGAAYGYTF.

This clonotype showed up just a few times. The genes are TRBV3-1 and TRBJ1-1; D uncertain. Trimming took off 3 bases at V and 1 base at J, with 6 bases between the two ends. Germline CDR1 and CDR2: LGHDT and YNNKEL (reference sequence). This CDR3 is 13 amino acids long. The CDR3 DNA sequence: TGTGCCAGCAGCCACGAGGCGAACACTGAAGCTTTCTTT. Translating it yields CASSHEANTEAFF. Full variable domain (outside the CDR3, taken from reference TRBV3-1 and TRBJ1-1): DTAVSQTPKYLVTQMGNDKSIKCEQNLGHDTMYWYKQDSKKFLKIMFSYNNKELIINETVPNRFSPKSPDKAHLNLHINSLELGDSAVYFCASSHEANTEAFFGQGTRLTVV.